Listed below are T cell receptor beta chains from one sample, sequenced in a study of vaccination effects on CD4 cells after COVID-19. No cognate antigen is known for these TCRs. Method: immunoSEQ multiplex PCR; TCRdb's copy keeps in-frame clones and lacks some. The sample has about 25,000 clones, about 74% seen once. Sequences were derived from CD4+ T cells from PBMCs cultured with HCoV-NL63 spike peptides, sampled before COVID-19 vaccination. The source is a human donor who received a COVID-19 vaccine. Both conserved end residues are trimmed from each CDR3. D genes are given only for firm matches.

v_gene,j_gene,d_gene,CDR3aa
TRBV6-6,TRBJ1-2,.,ASSYIQGKGYT
TRBV7-2,TRBJ2-3,.,ASSLGWKVTDTQY
TRBV19,TRBJ1-6,.,ASSIGAGSTPLH
TRBV5-1,TRBJ2-2,TRBD1,ASSFVKSDRDYTGELF
TRBV14,TRBJ1-5,.,ASSQGGFFKQPQH
TRBV18,TRBJ1-3,.,ASSPQGSRNTIY
TRBV9,TRBJ2-7,.,ASSVAPSPSARRY
TRBV5-4,TRBJ1-2,.,ASTTPGGHYGYT
TRBV3-1/TRBV3-2,TRBJ1-2,TRBD1,ASSRSGGDRGGYGYT
TRBV5-8,TRBJ1-5,TRBD1,ASSDGTGYQPQH
TRBV5-8,TRBJ1-4,.,ASSLDGRVEKLF
TRBV6-5,TRBJ2-5,.,ASSLPGSTEKTQY
TRBV7-2,TRBJ2-5,TRBD2,ASSLGPLRVAGAQY
TRBV7-9,TRBJ2-1,.,ACKGFKNVEQF
TRBV18,TRBJ2-1,TRBD2,ASSPRSGTTHNEQF
TRBV18,TRBJ1-5,.,ASSPDGAHQPQH
TRBV7-2,TRBJ2-5,.,ASSLGRWGAVTQY
TRBV10-3,TRBJ1-5,.,AISATTGQPQH
TRBV21-1,TRBJ1-6,.,ASSIRPGQESPLH
TRBV18,TRBJ1-4,.,ASSPTGFGEKLF
TRBV11-2,TRBJ1-5,.,ASRPGLTGSSNQPQH
TRBV5-1,TRBJ1-5,.,ASSHHINRVGSNQPQH
TRBV27,TRBJ2-6,.,ASSSMAGANVLT
TRBV7-9,TRBJ1-2,.,ASSYDPLLGYT
TRBV7-9,TRBJ1-2,.,ASSLQEKGYGYT
TRBV6-5,TRBJ1-1,.,ASSYSVGDTEAF
TRBV6-1,TRBJ2-5,.,ASSEARWSGDRETQY
TRBV6-5,TRBJ2-1,TRBD2,ASRRSGGRYNEQF
TRBV25-1,TRBJ2-5,.,ASSEYRGNQETQY
TRBV4-2,TRBJ2-1,.,ASSQYNEQF
TRBV7-8,TRBJ1-2,.,ASSYASARRDGYT
TRBV5-8,TRBJ1-2,.,ASSPQAERYGYT
TRBV6-5,TRBJ1-3,TRBD1,ASRDSYLDTIY
TRBV6-5,TRBJ2-7,.,ASSPRQVRSEQY
TRBV12-3/TRBV12-4,TRBJ1-2,.,ASSLVGLRGYT
TRBV15,TRBJ2-3,TRBD2,ATSRGGETDTQY
TRBV5-1,TRBJ2-7,.,ASSLVGGSYEQY
TRBV6-6,TRBJ1-1,TRBD1,ASSLQDRAAF
TRBV5-1,TRBJ2-7,TRBD2,ASSLEGTSDGEQY
TRBV5-1,TRBJ1-2,TRBD1,ASSLETGQGAGYT
TRBV3-1/TRBV3-2,TRBJ2-5,.,ASSQSGPRQETQY
TRBV20-1,TRBJ1-1,.,SASPHTEAF
TRBV6-4,TRBJ1-6,.,ASRDSLNSPLH
TRBV11-2,TRBJ1-2,.,ASSLAQAHGYT
TRBV5-4,TRBJ2-2,TRBD2,ASSSLAGGNTGELF